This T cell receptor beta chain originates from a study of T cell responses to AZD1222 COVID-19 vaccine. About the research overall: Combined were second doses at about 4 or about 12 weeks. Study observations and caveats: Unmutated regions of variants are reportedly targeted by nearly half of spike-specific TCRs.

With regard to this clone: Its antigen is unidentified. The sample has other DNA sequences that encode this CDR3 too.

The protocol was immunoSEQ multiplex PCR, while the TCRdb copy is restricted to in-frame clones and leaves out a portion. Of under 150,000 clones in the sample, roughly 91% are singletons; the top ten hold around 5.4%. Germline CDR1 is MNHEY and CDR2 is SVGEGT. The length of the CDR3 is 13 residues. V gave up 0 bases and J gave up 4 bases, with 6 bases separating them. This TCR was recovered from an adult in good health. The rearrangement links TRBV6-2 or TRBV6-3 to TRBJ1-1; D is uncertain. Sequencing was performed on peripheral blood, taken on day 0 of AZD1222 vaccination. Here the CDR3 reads CASSYSRSTEAFF. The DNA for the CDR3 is TGTGCCAGCAGTTACTCGAGGAGCACTGAAGCTTTCTTT.